What follows describes a single T cell receptor (beta chain). The sample originates from a study of CD8+CD57+ T cells in acquired aplastic anemia. Study summary: DNA per sorted CD4+ or CD8+ sample ranged about 0.18 to 30 ug, averaging about 3 ug.

Patients chosen for sequencing had CD8+CD57+ cells that had expanded, as shown by flow cytometry. The study sampled blood from patients who had received no therapy. CDR3 and TCR beta VDJ profiling relied on genomic DNA as the template. TCRdb ran MiXCR on the reads and lists one entry per CDR3 protein. The sample has some 200,000 distinct CDR3 sequences, 48% seen once. CDR1 is SGHVS, CDR2 FQNEAQ, per germline. The CDR3 length is 17 residues. J lost 5 bases, V lost 3 bases, and 8 bases had no gene match. Source material: sorted CD4+, CD8+, or CD8+CD57+ T cells (not recorded which) from PBMCs. The receptor's source is a human donor with aplastic anemia. The genes are TRBV7-8 and TRBJ2-5, with 14 bases fitting TRBD2. For the CDR3, the DNA is TGTGCCAGCAGCTTCAGGGGACTAGCGGGAGTAACGGAGACCCAGTACTTC. Translated: CASSFRGLAGVTETQYF.